The clone carrying this T cell receptor beta chain has just a few counts. Its matching antigen is unknown. This specimen includes other DNA sequences encoding the same CDR3. The data derive from a study of beta chain features in type 1 diabetes. Of the isolated RNA, all was reverse transcribed, and so the sequenced material was expressed TCRB transcripts. TCRdb's copy holds only in-frame clones and misses some; the assay was immunoSEQ multiplex PCR. The sample lists some 350,000 clones; around a tenth were seen once. General study results and limits: Researchers caution that PCR might favor shorter templates, equally among patients and controls. TCRB CDR3 length was moderately but significantly reduced in all four CD4+ subsets of Type 1 diabetes patients.

CDR1 is SGHAT, CDR2 FQNNGV, per germline. V lost 1 base, J lost 6 bases, and 4 bases lay in between. The CDR3 sequence is 12 residues long. The rearrangement joins TRBV11-2 to TRBJ2-1; D uncertain. The clonotype comes from a man between 25 and 39 years old with type 1 diabetes. Material: central memory CD4+ T cells from blood. CDR3 residues: CASSLASNEQFF. The CDR3 DNA reads as TGTGCCAGCAGCTTAGCCAGCAATGAGCAGTTCTTC. The full variable domain, its missing parts supplied by reference TRBV11-2 and TRBJ2-1, is EAGVAQSPRYKIIEKRQSVAFWCNPISGHATLYWYQQILGQGPKLLIQFQNNGVVDDSQLPKDRFSAERLKGVDSTLKIQPAKLEDSAVYLCASSLASNEQFFGPGTRLTVL.